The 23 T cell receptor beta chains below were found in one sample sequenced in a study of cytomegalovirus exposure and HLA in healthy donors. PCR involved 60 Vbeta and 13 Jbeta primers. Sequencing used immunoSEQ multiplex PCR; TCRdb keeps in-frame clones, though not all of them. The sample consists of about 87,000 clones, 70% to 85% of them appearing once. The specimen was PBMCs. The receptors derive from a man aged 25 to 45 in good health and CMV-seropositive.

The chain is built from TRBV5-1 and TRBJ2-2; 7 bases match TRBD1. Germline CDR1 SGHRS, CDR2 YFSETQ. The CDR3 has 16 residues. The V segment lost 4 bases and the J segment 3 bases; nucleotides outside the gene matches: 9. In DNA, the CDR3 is TGCGCCAGCAGCGACACAGGGGCCGTTCACACCGGGGAGCTGTTTTTT. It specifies CASSDTGAVHTGELFF.

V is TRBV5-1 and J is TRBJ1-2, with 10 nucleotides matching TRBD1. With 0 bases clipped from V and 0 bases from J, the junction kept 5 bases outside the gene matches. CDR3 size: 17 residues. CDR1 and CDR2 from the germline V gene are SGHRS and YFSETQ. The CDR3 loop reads CASSLVVGQGPNYGYTF. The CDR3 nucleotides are TGCGCCAGCAGCTTGGTCGTGGGACAGGGGCCTAACTATGGCTACACCTTC. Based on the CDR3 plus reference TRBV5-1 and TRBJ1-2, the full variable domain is KAGVTQTPRYLIKTRGQQVTLSCSPISGHRSVSWYQQTPGQGLQFLFEYFSETQRNKGNFPGRFSGRQFSNSRSEMNVSTLELGDSALYLCASSLVVGQGPNYGYTFGSGTRLTVV.

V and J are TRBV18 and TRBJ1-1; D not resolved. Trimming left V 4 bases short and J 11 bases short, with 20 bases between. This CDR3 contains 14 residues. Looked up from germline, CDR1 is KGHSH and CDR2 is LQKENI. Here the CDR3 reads CASSQSTPPDSAFF. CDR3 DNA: TGTGCCAGCTCACAATCTACCCCGCCCGATTCGGCTTTCTTT.

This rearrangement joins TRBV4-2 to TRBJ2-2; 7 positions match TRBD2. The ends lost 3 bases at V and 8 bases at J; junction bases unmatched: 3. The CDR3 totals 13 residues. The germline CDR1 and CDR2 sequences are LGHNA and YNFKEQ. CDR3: CASSHVSGGELFF. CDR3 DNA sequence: TGTGCCAGCAGCCACGTTAGCGGGGGGGAGCTGTTTTTT.

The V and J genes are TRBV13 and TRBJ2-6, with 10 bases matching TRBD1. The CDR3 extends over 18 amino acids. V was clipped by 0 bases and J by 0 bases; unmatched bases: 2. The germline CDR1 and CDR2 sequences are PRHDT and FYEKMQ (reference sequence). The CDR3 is CASSLGGQGFSGANVLTF. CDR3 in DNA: TGTGCCAGCAGCTTAGGGGGACAGGGGTTCTCTGGGGCCAACGTCCTGACTTTC. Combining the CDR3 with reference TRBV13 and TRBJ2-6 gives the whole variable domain AAGVIQSPRHLIKEKRETATLKCYPIPRHDTVYWYQQGPGQDPQFLISFYEKMQSDKGSIPDRFSAQQFSDYHSELNMSSLELGDSALYFCASSLGGQGFSGANVLTFGAGSRLTVL.

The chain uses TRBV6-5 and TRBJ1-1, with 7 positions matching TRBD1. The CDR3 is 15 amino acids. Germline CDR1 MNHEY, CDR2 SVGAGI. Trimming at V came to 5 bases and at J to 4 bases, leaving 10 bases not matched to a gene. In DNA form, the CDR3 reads TGTGCCAGCAGTCAACGCCTGGACAGGTCCACTGAAGCTTTCTTT. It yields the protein CASSQRLDRSTEAFF.

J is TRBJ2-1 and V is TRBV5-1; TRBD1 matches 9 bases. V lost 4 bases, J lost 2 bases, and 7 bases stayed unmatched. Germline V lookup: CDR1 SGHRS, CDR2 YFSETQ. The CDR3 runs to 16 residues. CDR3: CASSTYRGQTYNEQFF. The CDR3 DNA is TGCGCCAGCAGCACTTACAGGGGGCAAACCTACAATGAGCAGTTCTTC.

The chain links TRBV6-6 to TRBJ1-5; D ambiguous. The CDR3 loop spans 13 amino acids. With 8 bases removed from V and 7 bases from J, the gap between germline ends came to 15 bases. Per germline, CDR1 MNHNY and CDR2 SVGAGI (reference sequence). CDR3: CASVRRARQPQHF. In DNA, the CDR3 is TGTGCCAGCGTACGGCGGGCGAGGCAGCCCCAGCATTTT.

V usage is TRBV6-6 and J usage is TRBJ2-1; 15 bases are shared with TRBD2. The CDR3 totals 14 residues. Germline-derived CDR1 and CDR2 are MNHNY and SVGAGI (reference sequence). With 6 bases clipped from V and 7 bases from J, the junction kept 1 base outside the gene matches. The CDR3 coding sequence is TGTGCCAGCAGGGGGACTAGCGGGGGGAATGAGCAGTTCTTC. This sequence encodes CASRGTSGGNEQFF.

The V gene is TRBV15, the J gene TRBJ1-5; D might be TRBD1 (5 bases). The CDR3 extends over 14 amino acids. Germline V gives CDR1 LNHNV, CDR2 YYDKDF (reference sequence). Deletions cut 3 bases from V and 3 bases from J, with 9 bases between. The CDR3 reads CATSSSTDNQPQHF. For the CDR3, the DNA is TGTGCCACCAGCAGTTCGACAGACAATCAGCCCCAGCATTTT.

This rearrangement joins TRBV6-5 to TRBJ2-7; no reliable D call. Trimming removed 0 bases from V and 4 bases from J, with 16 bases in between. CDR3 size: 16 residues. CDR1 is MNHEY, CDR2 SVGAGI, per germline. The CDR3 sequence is CASSYSGQLTRYEQYF. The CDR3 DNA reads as TGTGCCAGCAGTTACTCTGGGCAGTTAACCCGGTACGAGCAGTACTTC.

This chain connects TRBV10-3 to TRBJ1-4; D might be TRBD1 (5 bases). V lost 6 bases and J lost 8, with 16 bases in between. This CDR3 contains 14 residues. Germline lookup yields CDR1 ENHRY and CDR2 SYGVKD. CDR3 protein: CAIRQGPEREKLFF. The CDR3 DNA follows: TGTGCCATCAGGCAGGGCCCCGAAAGGGAAAAACTGTTTTTT.

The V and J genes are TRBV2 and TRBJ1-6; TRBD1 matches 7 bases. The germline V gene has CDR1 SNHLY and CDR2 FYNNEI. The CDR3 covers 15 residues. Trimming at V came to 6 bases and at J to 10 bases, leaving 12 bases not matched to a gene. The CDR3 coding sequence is TGTGCCAGCAGATTTTACGAATCAGGGGGGTCACCCCTCCACTTT. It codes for CASRFYESGGSPLHF.

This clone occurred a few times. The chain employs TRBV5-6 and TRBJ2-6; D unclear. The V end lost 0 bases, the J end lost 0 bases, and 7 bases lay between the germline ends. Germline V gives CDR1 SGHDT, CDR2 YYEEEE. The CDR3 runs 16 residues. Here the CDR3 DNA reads TGTGCCAGCAGCTTGGGACATCACTCTGGGGCCAACGTCCTGACTTTC. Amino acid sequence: CASSLGHHSGANVLTF. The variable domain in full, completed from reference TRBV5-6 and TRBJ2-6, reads DAGVTQSPTHLIKTRGQQVTLRCSPKSGHDTVSWYQQALGQGPQFIFQYYEEEERQRGNFPDRFSGHQFPNYSSELNVNALLLGDSALYLCASSLGHHSGANVLTFGAGSRLTVL.

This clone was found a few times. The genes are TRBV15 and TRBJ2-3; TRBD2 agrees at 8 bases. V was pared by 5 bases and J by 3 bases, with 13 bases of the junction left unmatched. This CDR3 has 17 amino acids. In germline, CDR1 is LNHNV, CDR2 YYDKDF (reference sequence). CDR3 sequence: CATSPTTPGGGTDTQYF. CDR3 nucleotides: TGTGCCACCAGCCCGACTACGCCCGGCGGGGGGACAGATACGCAGTATTTT. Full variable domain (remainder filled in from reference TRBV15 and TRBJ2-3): DAMVIQNPRYQVTQFGKPVTLSCSQTLNHNVMYWYQQKSSQAPKLLFHYYDKDFNNEADTPDNFQSRRPNTSFCFLDIRSPGLGDTAMYLCATSPTTPGGGTDTQYFGPGTRLTVL.

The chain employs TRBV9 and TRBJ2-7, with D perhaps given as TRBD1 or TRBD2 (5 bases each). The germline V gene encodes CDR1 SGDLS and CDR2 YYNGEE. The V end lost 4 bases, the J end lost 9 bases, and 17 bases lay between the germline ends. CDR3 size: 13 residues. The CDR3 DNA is TGTGCCAGCAGCCTAGGGGATAGCGTCGGGCAGTACTTC. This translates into CASSLGDSVGQYF.

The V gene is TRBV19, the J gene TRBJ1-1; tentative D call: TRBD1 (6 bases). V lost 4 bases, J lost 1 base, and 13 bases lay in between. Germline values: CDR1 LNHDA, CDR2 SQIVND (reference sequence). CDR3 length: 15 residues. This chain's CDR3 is CASSTRQETNTEAFF. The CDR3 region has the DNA TGTGCCAGTAGTACGCGACAGGAGACGAACACTGAAGCTTTCTTT.

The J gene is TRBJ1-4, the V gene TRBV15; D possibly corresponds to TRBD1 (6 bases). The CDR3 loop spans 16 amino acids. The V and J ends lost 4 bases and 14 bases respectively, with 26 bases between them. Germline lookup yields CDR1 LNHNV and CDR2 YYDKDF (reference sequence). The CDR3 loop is CATSNGQTSPYRHLFF. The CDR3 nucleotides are TGTGCCACCAGCAACGGACAGACAAGCCCTTATCGGCATCTGTTTTTT.

The CDR3 DNA reads as TGTGCCAGCAGCTTGGACAGGGGATATAATTCACCCCTCCACTTT. Its translation is CASSLDRGYNSPLHF. V and J are TRBV5-6 and TRBJ1-6; 7 positions match TRBD1. CDR1 SGHDT and CDR2 YYEEEE come from the germline V gene. CDR3 size: 15 residues. J was trimmed by 4 bases and V by 0 bases; bases with no gene match: 1. The full variable domain, in which reference TRBV5-6 and TRBJ1-6 provide the parts outside the CDR3, is DAGVTQSPTHLIKTRGQQVTLRCSPKSGHDTVSWYQQALGQGPQFIFQYYEEEERQRGNFPDRFSGHQFPNYSSELNVNALLLGDSALYLCASSLDRGYNSPLHFGNGTRLTVT.

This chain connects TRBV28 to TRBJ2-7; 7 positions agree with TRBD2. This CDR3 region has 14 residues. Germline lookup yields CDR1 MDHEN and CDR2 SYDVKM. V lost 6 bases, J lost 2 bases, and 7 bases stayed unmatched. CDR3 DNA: TGTGCCAGCAGACCGAGCGGGACCCCCTACGAGCAGTACTTC. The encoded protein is CASRPSGTPYEQYF.

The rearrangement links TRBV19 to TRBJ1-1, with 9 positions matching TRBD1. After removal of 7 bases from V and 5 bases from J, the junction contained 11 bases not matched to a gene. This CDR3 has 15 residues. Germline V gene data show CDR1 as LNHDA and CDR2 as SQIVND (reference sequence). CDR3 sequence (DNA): TGTGCCAGTATCCTGGGACAGGGAAGAGGTACTGAAGCTTTCTTT. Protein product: CASILGQGRGTEAFF.

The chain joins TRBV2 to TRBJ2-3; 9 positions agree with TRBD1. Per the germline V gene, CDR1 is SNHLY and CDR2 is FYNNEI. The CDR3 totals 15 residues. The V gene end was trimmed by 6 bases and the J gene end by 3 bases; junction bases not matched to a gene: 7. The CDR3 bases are TGTGCCAGCAGCGGGGGACAGGGAAAGACAGATACGCAGTATTTT. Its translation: CASSGGQGKTDTQYF.

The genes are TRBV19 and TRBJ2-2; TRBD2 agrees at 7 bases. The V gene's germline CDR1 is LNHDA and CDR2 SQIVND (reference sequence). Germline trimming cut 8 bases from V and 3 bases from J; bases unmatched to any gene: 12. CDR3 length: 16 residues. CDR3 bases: TGTGCCAGTCTAAGGACTAGTCGAATCGACACCGGGGAGCTGTTTTTT. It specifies CASLRTSRIDTGELFF.